This TCR beta chain was sequenced in a study of T cells expressing NK-cell markers. Study background: HCMV serostatus: seven of eight sequenced donors positive, one negative.

Findings and caveats of the study: These clonotypes, the leaders elsewhere, also led the CD3+CD56-NKG2C+ fraction in a handful of donors. Expanded NKG2C+ T cell clones had unclear HCMV specificity.

This CDR3 is 17 amino acids long. Concerning this clonotype itself: Its antigen is unidentified.

With the 5' RACE reads reprocessed, TCRdb shows one record per CDR3 protein and no DNA. The sample holds a few hundred thousand distinct CDR3 sequences. Sequencing used blood T cells: a sorted CD56 or NKG2C T cell subset, CD4+ or CD8+ T cells, or bulk PBMC T cells (not recorded which). The chain combines TRBV12-3 or TRBV12-4 with TRBJ1-5; TCRdb reports TRBD1, a call that lacks DNA to check it against. The receptor comes from a young man in good health. The CDR3 region is CASSLKGLVSSNQPQHF.